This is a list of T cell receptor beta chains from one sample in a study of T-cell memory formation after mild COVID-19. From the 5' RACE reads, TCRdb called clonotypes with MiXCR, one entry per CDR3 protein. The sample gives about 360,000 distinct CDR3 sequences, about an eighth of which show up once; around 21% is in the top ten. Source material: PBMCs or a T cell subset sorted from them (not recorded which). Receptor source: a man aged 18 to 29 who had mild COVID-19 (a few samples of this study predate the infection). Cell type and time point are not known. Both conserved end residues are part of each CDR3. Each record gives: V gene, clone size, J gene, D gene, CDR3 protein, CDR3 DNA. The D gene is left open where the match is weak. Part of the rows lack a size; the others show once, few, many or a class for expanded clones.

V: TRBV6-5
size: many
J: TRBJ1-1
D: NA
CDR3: CASSQRQLMGAFF
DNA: TGTGCCAGCAGTCAACGACAGCTAATGGGCGCTTTCTTT

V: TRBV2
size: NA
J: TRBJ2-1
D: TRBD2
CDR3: CASRRTSGGYEQFF
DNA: TGTGCCAGCAGGCGGACTAGCGGGGGTTATGAGCAGTTCTTC

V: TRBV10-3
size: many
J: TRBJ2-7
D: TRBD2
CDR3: CATHGGETYEQYF
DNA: TGTGCCACCCACGGGGGGGAGACCTACGAGCAGTACTTC

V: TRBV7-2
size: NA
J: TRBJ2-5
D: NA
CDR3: CASSLVSRNQETQYF
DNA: TGTGCCAGCAGCTTAGTATCCAGGAATCAAGAGACCCAGTACTTC

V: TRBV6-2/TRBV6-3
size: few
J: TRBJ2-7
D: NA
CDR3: CASSYWGTYEQYF
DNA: TGTGCCAGCAGTTACTGGGGGACCTACGAGCAGTACTTC

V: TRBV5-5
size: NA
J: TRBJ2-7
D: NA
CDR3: CASSRTESSYEQYF
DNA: TGTGCCAGCAGCCGGACAGAGAGCTCCTACGAGCAGTACTTC

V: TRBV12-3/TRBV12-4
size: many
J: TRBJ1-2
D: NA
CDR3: CASSLGPDYGYTF
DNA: TGTGCCAGCAGCCTTGGGCCGGACTATGGCTACACCTTC

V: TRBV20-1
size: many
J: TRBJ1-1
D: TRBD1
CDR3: CSASGTANTEAFF
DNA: TGCAGTGCCTCCGGGACAGCGAACACTGAAGCTTTCTTT

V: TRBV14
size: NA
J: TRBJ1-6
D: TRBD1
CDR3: CASSQDRQGEPLHF
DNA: TGTGCCAGCAGCCAAGATCGCCAGGGGGAACCCCTCCACTTT

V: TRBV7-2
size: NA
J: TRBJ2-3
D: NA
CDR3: CASSLATVGTDTQYF
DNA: TGTGCCAGCAGCTTAGCCACGGTGGGGACAGATACGCAGTATTTT

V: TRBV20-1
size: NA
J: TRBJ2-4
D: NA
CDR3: CSADRGAAKNIQYF
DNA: TGCAGTGCGGATCGGGGGGCAGCCAAAAACATTCAGTACTTC